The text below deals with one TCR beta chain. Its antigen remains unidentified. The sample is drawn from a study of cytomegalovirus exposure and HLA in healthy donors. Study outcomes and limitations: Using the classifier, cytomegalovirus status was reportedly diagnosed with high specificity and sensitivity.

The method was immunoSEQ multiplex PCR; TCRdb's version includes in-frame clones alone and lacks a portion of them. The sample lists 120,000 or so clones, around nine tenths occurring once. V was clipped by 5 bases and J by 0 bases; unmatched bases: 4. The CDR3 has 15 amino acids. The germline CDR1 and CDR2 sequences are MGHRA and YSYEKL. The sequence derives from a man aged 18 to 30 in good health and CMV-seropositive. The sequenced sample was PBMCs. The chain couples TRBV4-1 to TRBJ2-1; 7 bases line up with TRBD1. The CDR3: CASSTGVSSYNEQFF. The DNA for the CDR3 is TGCGCCAGCAGCACAGGGGTTAGCTCCTACAATGAGCAGTTCTTC.